This is a list of T cell receptor beta chains from one sample in a study of CD8 T cells in ankylosing spondylitis. Each CDR3 protein gets one entry after TCRdb re-called the 5' RACE reads with MiXCR. Among fewer than 250,000 distinct CDR3 sequences listed, roughly a tenth were seen once. Sequencing input: blood, either unsorted or a sorted T cell fraction (not recorded which). Source of these receptors: a male donor with ankylosing spondylitis or in good health (not recorded which). CDR3s include the opening cysteine and the closing phenylalanine or tryptophan. A D gene is named only where the DNA matches it firmly. Not every row has a clone size; where given, it reads once, few, many or a size class.

many,TRBJ2-1,.,TRBV6-2/TRBV6-3,CASSQQGNEQFF,TGTGCCAGCAGTCAACAGGGTAATGAGCAGTTCTTC
many,TRBJ2-7,TRBD2,TRBV12-3/TRBV12-4,CASSLEAGGRMKQYF,TGTGCCAGCAGTTTAGAAGCGGGGGGGCGTATGAAGCAGTACTTC
many,TRBJ2-4,TRBD1,TRBV20-1,CSAVKDRANIQYF,TGCAGTGCGGTTAAGGACAGGGCAAACATTCAGTACTTC
few,TRBJ1-2,.,TRBV6-2/TRBV6-3,CASTGYDRNYGYTF,TGTGCCAGCACCGGATATGACAGAAACTATGGCTACACCTTC
.,TRBJ2-7,.,TRBV4-2,CASSQVEGDEQYF,TGTGCCAGCAGCCAAGTGGAGGGAGACGAGCAGTACTTC
few,TRBJ2-3,.,TRBV5-1,CASSLAGVQDTQYF,TGCGCCAGCAGCTTGGCCGGGGTTCAAGATACGCAGTATTTT
many,TRBJ2-7,.,TRBV25-1,CASSELSSREQYF,TGTGCCAGCAGTGAATTGTCTTCGAGGGAGCAGTACTTC
many,TRBJ2-3,.,TRBV4-1,CASSQAGTPSTDTQYF,TGCGCCAGCAGCCAAGCCGGGACACCGAGCACAGATACGCAGTATTTT
.,TRBJ1-3,.,TRBV30,CAWSAGQISGNTIYF,TGTGCCTGGAGTGCTGGACAAATCTCTGGAAACACCATATATTTT
many,TRBJ1-4,.,TRBV6-6,CAAGTTNEKLFF,TGTGCAGCAGGGACAACTAATGAAAAACTGTTTTTT
many,TRBJ1-6,TRBD1,TRBV10-3,CAISRTGDSPLHF,TGTGCCATCAGTAGGACAGGGGATTCACCCCTCCACTTT
many,TRBJ2-1,.,TRBV5-1,CASSGVNSYNEQFF,TGCGCCAGCAGCGGGGTCAACTCCTACAATGAGCAGTTCTTC
many,TRBJ2-1,TRBD2,TRBV24-1,CATSDSGRGNEQFF,TGTGCCACCAGTGATAGCGGGAGGGGGAATGAGCAGTTCTTC
many,TRBJ2-1,.,TRBV5-1,CASSFIQGGVNEQFF,TGCGCCAGCAGCTTTATCCAGGGAGGTGTCAATGAGCAGTTCTTC
many,TRBJ1-2,.,TRBV5-1,CASSLAVNDGYTF,TGCGCCAGCAGCTTGGCGGTCAATGACGGCTACACCTTC
many,TRBJ2-2,.,TRBV29-1,CSVETHEWGELFF,TGCAGCGTTGAAACCCACGAATGGGGGGAGCTGTTTTTT
many,TRBJ2-2,TRBD2,TRBV10-3,CAISYPSGSATGELFF,TGTGCCATCAGTTACCCAAGCGGGAGTGCAACCGGGGAGCTGTTTTTT
many,TRBJ2-1,TRBD2,TRBV7-2,CASSTSLAAYNEQFF,TGTGCCAGCAGCACCTCCCTAGCGGCGTACAATGAGCAGTTCTTC
few,TRBJ2-2,.,TRBV11-2,CASSLGMAGELFF,TGTGCCAGCAGCTTAGGAATGGCCGGGGAGCTGTTTTTT
many,TRBJ1-3,.,TRBV7-9,CASSLAEPHSGNTIYF,TGTGCCAGCAGCTTGGCGGAACCGCACTCTGGAAACACCATATATTTT
many,TRBJ2-2,.,TRBV4-1,CASSLDLRPQGTGELFF,TGCGCCAGCAGCCTCGACCTAAGACCCCAGGGAACCGGGGAGCTGTTTTTT
.,TRBJ2-2,TRBD2,TRBV7-8,CTSSLPPGLELAGELFF,TGTACCAGCAGCTTACCTCCCGGACTAGAGTTAGCCGGGGAGCTGTTTTTT
many,TRBJ2-1,.,TRBV12-3/TRBV12-4,CASSSHEVLGDEQFF,TGTGCCAGCAGTTCACACGAAGTCCTCGGCGATGAGCAGTTCTTC
.,TRBJ2-5,.,TRBV29-1,CSARKAQGSVRETQYF,TGCAGTGCTAGAAAGGCCCAGGGATCGGTAAGGGAGACCCAGTACTTC
few,TRBJ1-5,.,TRBV7-9,CASSLAGGQNQPQHF,TGTGCCAGCAGCTTAGCGGGGGGCCAGAATCAGCCCCAGCATTTT
.,TRBJ1-1,.,TRBV5-5,CASSLNSPWTVGGTEAFF,TGTGCCAGCAGCTTAAACTCCCCATGGACGGTGGGGGGAACTGAAGCTTTCTTT
few,TRBJ2-2,.,TRBV12-3/TRBV12-4,CASSWFRGSTGELFF,TGTGCCAGCAGTTGGTTCAGGGGCAGCACCGGGGAGCTGTTTTTT
many,TRBJ2-7,TRBD2,TRBV5-1,CASSPEREGEQYF,TGCGCCAGCAGCCCGGAGCGGGAAGGCGAGCAGTACTTC
many,TRBJ1-3,.,TRBV20-1,CSARGGTDLRSGNTIYF,TGCAGTGCTAGGGGGGGGACGGACCTTCGCTCTGGAAACACCATATATTTT
few,TRBJ2-2,TRBD2,TRBV12-3/TRBV12-4,CASSHSTSPGELFF,TGTGCCAGCAGCCATTCGACTAGCCCCGGGGAGCTGTTTTTT
.,TRBJ2-3,TRBD2,TRBV15,CATSTSRGGRGDTQYF,TGTGCCACCAGCACCTCCCGCGGGGGGCGAGGAGATACGCAGTATTTT
many,TRBJ2-2,.,TRBV4-2,CASSQEGLRNTGELFF,TGTGCCAGCAGCCAAGAAGGACTGCGGAACACCGGGGAGCTGTTTTTT
many,TRBJ2-3,.,TRBV4-1,CASSQGGEGHTDTQYF,TGCGCCAGCAGCCAAGGAGGTGAGGGCCACACAGATACGCAGTATTTT
many,TRBJ2-2,.,TRBV12-3/TRBV12-4,CASSLGGHAGELFF,TGTGCCAGCAGTTTAGGAGGACATGCCGGGGAGCTGTTTTTT
.,TRBJ1-2,.,TRBV6-1,CASRRLGGVGNFEDYGYTF,TGTGCCAGCAGACGTCTTGGCGGAGTGGGGAATTTCGAGGACTATGGCTACACCTTC
many,TRBJ1-1,TRBD1,TRBV29-1,CSVEDGQGVTEAFF,TGCAGCGTTGAAGATGGACAGGGGGTGACTGAAGCTTTCTTT
many,TRBJ2-3,TRBD2,TRBV12-3/TRBV12-4,CASSQRLAGDEDTQYF,TGTGCCAGCAGTCAGAGACTAGCGGGAGACGAAGATACGCAGTATTTT
few,TRBJ2-7,TRBD1,TRBV9,CASSVGTGGLYEQYF,TGTGCCAGCAGCGTAGGGACAGGGGGACTCTACGAGCAGTACTTC
few,TRBJ1-4,.,TRBV10-3,CAISEQLATNEKLFF,TGTGCCATCAGTGAGCAGTTAGCAACTAATGAAAAACTGTTTTTT
many,TRBJ2-5,TRBD2,TRBV20-1,CSADRLAGAQETQYF,TGCAGTGCTGACAGACTAGCGGGGGCGCAAGAGACCCAGTACTTC
many,TRBJ2-2,.,TRBV10-3,CAISERPSNTGELFF,TGTGCCATCAGTGAGAGGCCTTCGAACACCGGGGAGCTGTTTTTT
many,TRBJ2-2,.,TRBV5-4,CASSYRETGELFF,TGTGCCAGCAGCTACAGGGAGACCGGGGAGCTGTTTTTT
few,TRBJ2-2,TRBD1,TRBV6-2/TRBV6-3,CASGSTGGAIVGELFF,TGTGCCAGCGGGTCGACAGGGGGCGCGATCGTCGGGGAGCTGTTTTTT
many,TRBJ1-1,TRBD1,TRBV20-1,CSARTGPTEAFF,TGCAGTGCTAGGACAGGGCCCACTGAAGCTTTCTTT
.,TRBJ2-2,.,TRBV6-1,CASKMRPGTTNTGELFF,TGTGCCAGCAAGATGAGGCCCGGGACAACGAACACCGGGGAGCTGTTTTTT
once,TRBJ1-1,.,TRBV13,CASSWGVYTEAFF,TGTGCCAGCAGCTGGGGGGTCTACACTGAAGCTTTCTTT
few,TRBJ2-3,TRBD2,TRBV10-3,CAISESQTSGYTDTQYF,TGTGCCATCAGTGAGTCCCAGACTAGCGGGTACACAGATACGCAGTATTTT
many,TRBJ2-1,TRBD2,TRBV6-1,CASSPTSVHEQFF,TGTGCCAGCAGTCCGACTAGCGTCCATGAGCAGTTCTTC
.,TRBJ1-2,.,TRBV20-1,CSASRGDGTGYTF,TGCAGTGCTAGCCGCGGGGACGGTACGGGCTACACCTTC
many,TRBJ2-7,TRBD2,TRBV20-1,CSARAKREFYEQYF,TGCAGTGCTAGAGCGAAGCGGGAGTTCTACGAGCAGTACTTC